One TCR beta chain is described in this entry. This specimen comes from a study of T cells in Graves' hyperthyroidism and ophthalmopathy. RNA transcripts were the template for amplifying TCR beta CDR3 regions. The study used the HTBI primer set for a first-round RT-PCR of the TCR CDR3. TCRdb reprocessed the multiplex PCR reads with MiXCR, giving one entry per CDR3 protein. The sample records about 640,000 distinct CDR3 sequences, roughly 20% being singletons. Germline V gene data show CDR1 as MNHEY and CDR2 as SVGEGT. The V end was cut by 7 bases, the J end by 6 bases, with 9 bases between. The CDR3 loop spans 11 amino acids.

The chain couples TRBV6-2 or TRBV6-3 to TRBJ1-1; D uncertain. This TCR came from a young man with Graves' ophthalmopathy. The source material was blood. For the CDR3, the DNA is TGTGCCAGCATTGGCGGGGCTGAAGCTTTCTTT. This codes for CASIGGAEAFF.